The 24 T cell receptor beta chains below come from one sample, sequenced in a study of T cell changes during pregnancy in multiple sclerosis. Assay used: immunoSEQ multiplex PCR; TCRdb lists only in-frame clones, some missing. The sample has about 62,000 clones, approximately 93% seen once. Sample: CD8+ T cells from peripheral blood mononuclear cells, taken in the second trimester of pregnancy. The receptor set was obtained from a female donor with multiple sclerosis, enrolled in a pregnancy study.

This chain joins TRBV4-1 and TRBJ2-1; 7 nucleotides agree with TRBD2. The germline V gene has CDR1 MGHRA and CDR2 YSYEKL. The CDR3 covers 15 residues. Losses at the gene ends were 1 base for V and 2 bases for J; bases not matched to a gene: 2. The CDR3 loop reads CASSQVGGPYNEQFF. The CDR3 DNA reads TGCGCCAGCAGCCAAGTGGGAGGGCCCTACAATGAGCAGTTCTTC.

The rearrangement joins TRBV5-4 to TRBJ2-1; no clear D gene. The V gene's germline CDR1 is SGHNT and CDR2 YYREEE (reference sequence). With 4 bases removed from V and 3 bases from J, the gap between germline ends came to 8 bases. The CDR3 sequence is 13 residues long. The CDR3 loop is CASSVPGYNEQFF. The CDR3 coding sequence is TGTGCCAGCAGCGTACCGGGCTACAATGAGCAGTTCTTC.

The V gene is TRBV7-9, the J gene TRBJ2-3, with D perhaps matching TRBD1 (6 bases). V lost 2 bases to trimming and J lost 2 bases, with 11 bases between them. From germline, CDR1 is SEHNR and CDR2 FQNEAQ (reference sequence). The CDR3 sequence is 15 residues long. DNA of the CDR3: TGTGCCAGCAGCTTATTAGGGGGAGACACAGATACGCAGTATTTT. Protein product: CASSLLGGDTDTQYF.

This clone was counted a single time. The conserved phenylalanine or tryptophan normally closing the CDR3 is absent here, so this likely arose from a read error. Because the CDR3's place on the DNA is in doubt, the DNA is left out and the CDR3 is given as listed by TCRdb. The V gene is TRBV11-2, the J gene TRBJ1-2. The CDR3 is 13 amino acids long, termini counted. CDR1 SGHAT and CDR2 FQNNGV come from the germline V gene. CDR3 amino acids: CASSLDLNGLPIL.

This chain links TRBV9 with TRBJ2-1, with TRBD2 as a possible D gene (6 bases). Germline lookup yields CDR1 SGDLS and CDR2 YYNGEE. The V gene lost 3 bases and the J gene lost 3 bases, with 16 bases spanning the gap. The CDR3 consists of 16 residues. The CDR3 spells CASSARDGGYYNEQFF. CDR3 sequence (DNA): TGTGCCAGCAGCGCGCGGGACGGAGGATACTACAATGAGCAGTTCTTC.

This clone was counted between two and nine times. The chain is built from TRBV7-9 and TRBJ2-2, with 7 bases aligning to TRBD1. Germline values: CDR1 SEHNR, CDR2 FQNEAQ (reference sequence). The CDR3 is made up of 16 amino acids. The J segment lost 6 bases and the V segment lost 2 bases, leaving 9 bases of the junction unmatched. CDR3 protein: CASSLKDRTESGELFF. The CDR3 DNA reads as TGTGCCAGCAGCTTAAAGGACAGGACAGAATCCGGGGAGCTGTTTTTT.

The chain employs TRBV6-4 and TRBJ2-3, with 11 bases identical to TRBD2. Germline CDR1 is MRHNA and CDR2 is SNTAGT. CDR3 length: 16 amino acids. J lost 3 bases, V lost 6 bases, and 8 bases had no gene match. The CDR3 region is CASSILAGGPTDTQYF. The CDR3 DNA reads TGTGCCAGCAGCATCTTAGCGGGAGGGCCTACAGATACGCAGTATTTT.

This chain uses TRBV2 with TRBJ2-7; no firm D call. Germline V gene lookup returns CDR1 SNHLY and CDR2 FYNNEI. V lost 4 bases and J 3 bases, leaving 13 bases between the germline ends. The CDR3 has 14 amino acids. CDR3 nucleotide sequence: TGTGCCAGCAGTGGGTTGGGCAGTGGCTACGAGCAGTACTTC. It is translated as CASSGLGSGYEQYF. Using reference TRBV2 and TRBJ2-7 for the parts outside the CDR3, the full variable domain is EPEVTQTPSHQVTQMGQEVILRCVPISNHLYFYWYRQILGQKVEFLVSFYNNEISEKSEIFDDQFSVERPDGSNFTLKIRSTKLEDSAMYFCASSGLGSGYEQYFGPGTRLTVT.

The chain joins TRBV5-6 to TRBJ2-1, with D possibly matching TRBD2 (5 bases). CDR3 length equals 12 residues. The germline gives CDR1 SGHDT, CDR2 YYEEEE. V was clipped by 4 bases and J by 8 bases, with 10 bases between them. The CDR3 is CASSQLGDEQFF. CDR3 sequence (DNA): TGTGCCAGCAGCCAGCTCGGGGATGAGCAGTTCTTC.

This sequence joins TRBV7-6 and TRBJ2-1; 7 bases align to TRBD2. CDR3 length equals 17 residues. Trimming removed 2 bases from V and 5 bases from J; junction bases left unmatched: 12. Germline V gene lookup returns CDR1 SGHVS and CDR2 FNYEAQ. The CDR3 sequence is CASSLSKPLAADNEQFF. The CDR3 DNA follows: TGTGCCAGCAGCTTATCTAAACCCCTAGCGGCGGACAATGAGCAGTTCTTC.

Here the CDR3 DNA reads TGTGCCAGCAGTTTATTCGTGGAGCGCTTCTCCTACAATGAGCAGTTCTTC. The encoded protein is CASSLFVERFSYNEQFF. The rearrangement joins TRBV28 to TRBJ2-1; unclear D gene. The germline V gene encodes CDR1 MDHEN and CDR2 SYDVKM. The CDR3 is made up of 17 amino acids. The V and J ends lost 1 base and 0 bases respectively, with 13 bases between them. The whole variable domain, filled in from reference TRBV28 and TRBJ2-1, reads DVKVTQSSRYLVKRTGEKVFLECVQDMDHENMFWYRQDPGLGLRLIYFSYDVKMKEKGDIPEGYSVSREKKERFSLILESASTNQTSMYLCASSLFVERFSYNEQFFGPGTRLTVL.

The CDR3 reads CASSSAGGGEQYF. CDR3 in DNA: TGTGCCAGCAGTTCGGCAGGGGGCGGGGAGCAGTACTTC. The chain is built from TRBV7-6 and TRBJ2-7; TRBD1 aligns across 8 bases. The CDR3 extends over 13 amino acids. V trimming: 6 bases; J trimming: 7 bases; junction bases outside the gene matches: 8. Germline V gene lookup returns CDR1 SGHVS and CDR2 FNYEAQ.

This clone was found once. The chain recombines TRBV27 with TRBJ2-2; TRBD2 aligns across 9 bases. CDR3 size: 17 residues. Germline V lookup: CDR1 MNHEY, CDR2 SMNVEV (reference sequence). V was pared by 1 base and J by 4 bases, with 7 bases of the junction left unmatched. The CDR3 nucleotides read TGTGCCAGCAGTTTATATACCGGACTAGCGAGCACCGGGGAGCTGTTTTTT. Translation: CASSLYTGLASTGELFF.

The DNA of the CDR3 is TGTGCCAGTACCGCCGGAGGGGCGAACACTGAAGCTTTCTTT. It encodes CASTAGGANTEAFF. The V and J genes are TRBV19 and TRBJ1-1; weak D call: TRBD1 (5 bases). The CDR3 is 14 residues long. V gave up 7 bases and J gave up 1 base, with 13 bases separating them. Germline CDR1 is LNHDA and CDR2 is SQIVND (reference sequence).

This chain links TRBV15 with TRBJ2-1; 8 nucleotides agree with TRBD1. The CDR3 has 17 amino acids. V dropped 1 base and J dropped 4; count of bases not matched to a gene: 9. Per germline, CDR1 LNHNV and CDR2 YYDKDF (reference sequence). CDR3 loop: CATSRASGTGLYNEQFF. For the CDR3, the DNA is TGTGCCACCAGCAGAGCATCCGGGACAGGTCTTTACAATGAGCAGTTCTTC.

This CDR3 reads CASSLAGDNEQFF. Written as DNA, the CDR3 is TGCGCCAGCAGCTTGGCAGGGGACAATGAGCAGTTCTTC. The genes are TRBV5-1 and TRBJ2-1; D might be TRBD1 (6 bases). CDR1 and CDR2 from the germline V gene are SGHRS and YFSETQ. Trimming removed 0 bases from V and 5 bases from J, with 6 bases in between. The CDR3 loop spans 13 amino acids. Based on the CDR3 plus reference TRBV5-1 and TRBJ2-1, the full variable domain is KAGVTQTPRYLIKTRGQQVTLSCSPISGHRSVSWYQQTPGQGLQFLFEYFSETQRNKGNFPGRFSGRQFSNSRSEMNVSTLELGDSALYLCASSLAGDNEQFFGPGTRLTVL.

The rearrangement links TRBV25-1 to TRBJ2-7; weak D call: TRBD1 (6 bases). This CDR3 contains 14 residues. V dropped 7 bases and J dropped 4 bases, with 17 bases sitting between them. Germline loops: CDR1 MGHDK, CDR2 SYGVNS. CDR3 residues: CASIFRGFTYEQYF. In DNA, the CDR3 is TGTGCCAGCATCTTCAGGGGTTTTACGTACGAGCAGTACTTC.

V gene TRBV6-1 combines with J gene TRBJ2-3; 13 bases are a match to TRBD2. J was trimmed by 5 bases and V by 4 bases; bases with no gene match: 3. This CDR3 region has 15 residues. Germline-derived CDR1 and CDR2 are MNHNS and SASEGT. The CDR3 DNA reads TGTGCCAGCAGTGGACTAGCGGGGGGCGTAGATACGCAGTATTTT. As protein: CASSGLAGGVDTQYF.

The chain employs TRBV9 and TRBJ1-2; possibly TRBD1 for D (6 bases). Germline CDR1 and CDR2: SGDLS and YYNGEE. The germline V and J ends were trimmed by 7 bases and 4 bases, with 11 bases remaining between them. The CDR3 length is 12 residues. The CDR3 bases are TGTGCCAGCGGGGGGGGCGTCTATGGCTACACCTTC. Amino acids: CASGGGVYGYTF.

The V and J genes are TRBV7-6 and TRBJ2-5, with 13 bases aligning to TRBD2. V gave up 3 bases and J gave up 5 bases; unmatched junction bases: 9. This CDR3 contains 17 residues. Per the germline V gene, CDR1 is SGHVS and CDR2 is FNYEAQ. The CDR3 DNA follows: TGTGCCAGCAGCTTCAACACTCAGACTAGCGGGAGGGAGACCCAGTACTTC. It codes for CASSFNTQTSGRETQYF.

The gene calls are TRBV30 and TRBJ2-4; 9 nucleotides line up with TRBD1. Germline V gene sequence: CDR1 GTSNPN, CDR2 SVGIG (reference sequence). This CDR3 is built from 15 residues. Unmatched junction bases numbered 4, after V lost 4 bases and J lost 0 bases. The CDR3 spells CAWKDRGLAKNIQYF. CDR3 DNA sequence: TGTGCCTGGAAGGACAGGGGTCTAGCCAAAAACATTCAGTACTTC.

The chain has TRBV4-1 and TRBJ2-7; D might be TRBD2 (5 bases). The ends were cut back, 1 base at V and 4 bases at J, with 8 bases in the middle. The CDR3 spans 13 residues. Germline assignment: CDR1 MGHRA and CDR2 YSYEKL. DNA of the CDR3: TGCGCCAGCAGCCAAGGGAGGAATTACGAGCAGTACTTC. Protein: CASSQGRNYEQYF.

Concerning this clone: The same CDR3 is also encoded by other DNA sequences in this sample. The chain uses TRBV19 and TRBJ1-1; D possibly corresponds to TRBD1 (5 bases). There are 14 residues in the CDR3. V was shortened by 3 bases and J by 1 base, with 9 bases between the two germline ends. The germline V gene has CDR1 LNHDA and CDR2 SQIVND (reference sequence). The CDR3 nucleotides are TGTGCCAGTAGTATCGGGGGACCGAACACTGAAGCTTTCTTT. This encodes CASSIGGPNTEAFF. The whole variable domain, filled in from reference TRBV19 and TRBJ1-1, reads DGGITQSPKYLFRKEGQNVTLSCEQNLNHDAMYWYRQDPGQGLRLIYYSQIVNDFQKGDIAEGYSVSREKKESFPLTVTSAQKNPTAFYLCASSIGGPNTEAFFGQGTRLTVV.

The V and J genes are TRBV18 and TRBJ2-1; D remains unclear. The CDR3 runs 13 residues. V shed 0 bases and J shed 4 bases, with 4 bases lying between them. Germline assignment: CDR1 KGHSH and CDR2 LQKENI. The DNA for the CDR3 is TGTGCCAGCTCACCACCCGGGTACAATGAGCAGTTCTTC. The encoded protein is CASSPPGYNEQFF.